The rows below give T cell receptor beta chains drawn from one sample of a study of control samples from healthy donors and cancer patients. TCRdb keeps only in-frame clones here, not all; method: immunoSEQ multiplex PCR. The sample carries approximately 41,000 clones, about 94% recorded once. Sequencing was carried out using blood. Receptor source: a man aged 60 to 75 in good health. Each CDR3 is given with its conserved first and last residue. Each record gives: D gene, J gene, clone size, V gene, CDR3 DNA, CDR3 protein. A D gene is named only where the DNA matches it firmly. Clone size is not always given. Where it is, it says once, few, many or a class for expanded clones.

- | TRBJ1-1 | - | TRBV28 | TGTGCCAGCAGTCTCTGGGGGGGCAACACTGAAGCTTTCTTT | CASSLWGGNTEAFF
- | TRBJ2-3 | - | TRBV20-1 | TGCAGTGTGCCCTGGGATACGCAGTATTTT | CSVPWDTQYF
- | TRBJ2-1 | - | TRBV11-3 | TGTGCCAGCAGCTTAGGCCAGGGAATCGACTATGAGCAGTTCTTC | CASSLGQGIDYEQFF
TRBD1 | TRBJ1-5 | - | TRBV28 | TGTGCCAGCAGTTTTGGGCACAAATGGGACAGCCATCAGCCCCAGCATTTT | CASSFGHKWDSHQPQHF
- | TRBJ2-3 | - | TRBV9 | TGTGCCAGCAGCGTACTAGAAACAGATACGCAGTATTTT | CASSVLETDTQYF
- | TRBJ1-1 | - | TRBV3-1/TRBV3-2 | TGTGCCAGCAGCCAAGGCTTGGAAGCTTTCTTT | CASSQGLEAFF
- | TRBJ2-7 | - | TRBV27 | TGTGCCAGCAGCTCGACAGGCCCCTACGAGCAGTACTTC | CASSSTGPYEQYF
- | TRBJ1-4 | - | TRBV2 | TGTGCCAGCACAGGGGAGATCGTCGGAAAACTGTTTTTT | CASTGEIVGKLFF
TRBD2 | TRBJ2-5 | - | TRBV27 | TGTGCCAGCAAGGTGTTAGCGGGAGAGGGGGAGACCCAGTACTTC | CASKVLAGEGETQYF
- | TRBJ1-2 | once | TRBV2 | TGTGCCAGCAGTGGCAGGGGTTCCTATGGCTACACCTTC | CASSGRGSYGYTF
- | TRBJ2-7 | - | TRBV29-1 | TGCAGCGTTGTCTGGCAGTCCTACGAGCAGTACTTC | CSVVWQSYEQYF
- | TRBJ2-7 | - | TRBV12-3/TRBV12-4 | TGTGCCAGCAGTTTAGAGTTTTACTACGAGCAGTACTTC | CASSLEFYYEQYF
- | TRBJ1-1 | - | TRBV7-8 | TGTGCCAGCAGCTCAGAGCGGGCAGCGAACACTGAAGCTTTCTTT | CASSSERAANTEAFF
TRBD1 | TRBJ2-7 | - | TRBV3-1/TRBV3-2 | TGTGCCAGCAGCCCGCTTAGTTGGGACAGGACCTACGAGCAGTACTTC | CASSPLSWDRTYEQYF
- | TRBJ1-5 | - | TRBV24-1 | TGTGCCACCAGTGATTTGGACAGCAATCAGCCCCAGCATTTT | CATSDLDSNQPQHF
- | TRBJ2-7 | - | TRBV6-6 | TGTGCCAGCAGTTCTCCGAGGGCTCGGTACTTC | CASSSPRARYF
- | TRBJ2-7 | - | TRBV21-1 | TGTGCCATGCTCCGGGACAGGGCCACCTACGAGCAGTACTTC | CAMLRDRATYEQYF
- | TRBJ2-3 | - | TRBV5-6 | TGTGCCAGCAGCTTGACAAGCGGTCGCACAGATACGCAGTATTTT | CASSLTSGRTDTQYF
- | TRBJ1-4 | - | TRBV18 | TGTGCCAGCTCTCCCGGAAGCCAGAATGAAAAACTGTTTTTT | CASSPGSQNEKLFF
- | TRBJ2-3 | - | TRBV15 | TGTGCCACCACAGTCGGGGGCGGGTTCACAGATACGCAGTATTTT | CATTVGGGFTDTQYF
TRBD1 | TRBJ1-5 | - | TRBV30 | TGTGCCTGGAGTGAGGGACAGGGGTTTGCTCAGCCCCAGCATTTT | CAWSEGQGFAQPQHF
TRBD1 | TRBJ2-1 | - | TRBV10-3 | TGTGCCATCAGTGAGTCCGGGACAACAGGGGGCTGGGAGCAGTTCTTC | CAISESGTTGGWEQFF
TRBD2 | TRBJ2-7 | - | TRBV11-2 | TGTGCCAGCAGCTTAGCGCTAGCGGGAGGGGGAAACGAGCAGTACTTC | CASSLALAGGGNEQYF
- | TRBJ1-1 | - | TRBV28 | TGTGCCAGCAGCTCCCCGGGGGAAGCTTTCTTT | CASSSPGEAFF
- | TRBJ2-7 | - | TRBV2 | TGTGCCAGCACGGTAAGGGGAAGAGAGCAGTACTTC | CASTVRGREQYF
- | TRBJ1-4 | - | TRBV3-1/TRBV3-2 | TGTGCCAGCAGCCAAACCAGGGGTAATGAAAAACTGTTTTTT | CASSQTRGNEKLFF
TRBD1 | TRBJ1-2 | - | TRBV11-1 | TGTGCCAGCAGCGAAAGGACAGGAGGCTGGAGAGATGGCTACACCTTC | CASSERTGGWRDGYTF
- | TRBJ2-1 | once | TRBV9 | TGTGCCAGCAGCGTAGGAAGCGGGAATGAGCAGTTCTTC | CASSVGSGNEQFF
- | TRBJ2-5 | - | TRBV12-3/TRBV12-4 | TGTGCCAGCAGTCTAGGGTGGGAGACCCAGTACTTC | CASSLGWETQYF
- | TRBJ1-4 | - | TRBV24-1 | TGTGCCACAGCCGGGACGGATGAAAAACTGTTTTTT | CATAGTDEKLFF
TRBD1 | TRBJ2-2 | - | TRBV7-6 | TGTGCCAGCAGCTTGCAGGGGGCAGGTGGGGAGCTGTTTTTT | CASSLQGAGGELFF
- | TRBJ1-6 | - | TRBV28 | TGTGCCAGCAGTCCCGGTGAGGGGACCTATTCACCCCTCCACTTT | CASSPGEGTYSPLHF
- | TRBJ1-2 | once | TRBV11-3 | TGTGCCAGCAGCTTAGGGCCTCAGGGAGGCTACACCTTC | CASSLGPQGGYTF
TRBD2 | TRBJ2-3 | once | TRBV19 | TGTGCCAGTAAAATAGCGGGGGTTAGCACAGATACGCAGTATTTT | CASKIAGVSTDTQYF
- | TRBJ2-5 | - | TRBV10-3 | TGTGCCATCAGCCAAACAGGGAACCAAGAGACCCAGTACTTC | CAISQTGNQETQYF
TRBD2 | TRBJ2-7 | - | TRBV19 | TGTGCCAGTAGTATAGATCTACGGGGGCGCGCTAGCGGGAGTCAGTACGAGCAGTACTTC | CASSIDLRGRASGSQYEQYF
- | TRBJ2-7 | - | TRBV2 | TGTGCCAGCAGGGAGTACGGTGAGCAGTACTTC | CASREYGEQYF
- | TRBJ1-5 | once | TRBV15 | TGTGCCACCAGCAGGACCCTGAGTGGGAACAATCAGCCCCAGCATTTT | CATSRTLSGNNQPQHF
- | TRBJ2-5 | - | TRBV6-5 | TGTGCCAGCGGACCCAGAGAGACCCAGTACTTC | CASGPRETQYF
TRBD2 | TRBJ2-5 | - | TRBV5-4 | TGTGCCAGCAGCTTGGCTCTAGCGGGAGGAAAAGAGACCCAGTACTTC | CASSLALAGGKETQYF
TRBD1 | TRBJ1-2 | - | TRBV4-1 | TGCGCCAGCAGACCCCCACAGGGGTTACGAGGCTACACCTTC | CASRPPQGLRGYTF
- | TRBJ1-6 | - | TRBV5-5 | TGTGCCAGCAAGCCGGTGGGTAATTCACCCCTCCACTTT | CASKPVGNSPLHF
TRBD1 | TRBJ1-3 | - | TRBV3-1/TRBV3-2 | TGTGCCAGCAGCCTCACAGGGGAAGGTCGGAACACCATATATTTT | CASSLTGEGRNTIYF
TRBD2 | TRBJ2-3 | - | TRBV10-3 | TGTGCCATCAGTGACGTCCTAGCGGGAGAAGATACGCAGTATTTT | CAISDVLAGEDTQYF
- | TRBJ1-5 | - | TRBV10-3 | TGTGCCATCAGGTCAGGGGACCAGCCCCAGCATTTT | CAIRSGDQPQHF
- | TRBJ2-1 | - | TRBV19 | TGTGCCAGTAGCGTGACTTGGGGATACGATGAGCAGTTCTTC | CASSVTWGYDEQFF
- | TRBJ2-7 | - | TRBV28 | TGTGCCAGCAGTTTGAACTACGAGCAGTACTTC | CASSLNYEQYF
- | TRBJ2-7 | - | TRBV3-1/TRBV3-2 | TGTGCCAGCAGCCAAGATGCCCTCGGGGAAGGGGCTGACGAGCAGTACTTC | CASSQDALGEGADEQYF
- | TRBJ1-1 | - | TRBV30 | TGTGCCTGGAGTGATTTATCGGGGCTCGCTGAAGCTTTCTTT | CAWSDLSGLAEAFF
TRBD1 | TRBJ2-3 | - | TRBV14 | TGTGCCAGCAGACGTACAGGGGCAATAGATACGCAGTATTTT | CASRRTGAIDTQYF
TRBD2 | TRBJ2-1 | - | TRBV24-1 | TGTGCCACCAGTGACACCTCCAGCGGGAGATTAAATGAGCAGTTCTTC | CATSDTSSGRLNEQFF
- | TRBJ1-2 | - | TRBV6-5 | TGTGCCAGCAGTTTACAGGGTTCTAACTATGGCTACACCTTC | CASSLQGSNYGYTF
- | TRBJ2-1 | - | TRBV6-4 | TGTGCCAGCAGTGACCCGGCCCGCTCCTACAATGAGCAGTTCTTC | CASSDPARSYNEQFF
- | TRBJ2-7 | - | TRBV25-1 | TGTGCCAGCAGTGAATCGGGGGCGGGGGTCTACGAGCAGTACTTC | CASSESGAGVYEQYF
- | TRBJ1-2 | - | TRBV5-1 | TGCGCCAGCAGCTTCGTCCCTAACTATGGCTACACCTTC | CASSFVPNYGYTF